Detailed here is one T cell receptor beta chain. V was clipped by 7 bases and J by 3 bases; unmatched bases: 5. There are 12 residues in the CDR3. Germline loops: CDR1 SQVTM, CDR2 ANQGSEA. The source of the sample is a study of shared clonotypes between healthy human individuals. Repertoires were generated with immunoSEQ multiplex PCR, while TCRdb's copy carries only in-frame clones and drops some. The sample has roughly 1.5 million clones; nearly 99% are singletons. The TCR originated in a man aged 25-45 years in good health. Sequencing input: naive CD4+ T cells sorted from blood. The subset denotes: CD45RA+ positively selected. The gene calls are TRBV29-1 and TRBJ2-5; 7 bases line up with TRBD1. The CDR3 spells CSAGTEKETQYF. In DNA form, the CDR3 reads TGCAGCGCCGGGACAGAAAAAGAGACCCAGTACTTC.